This TCR beta chain stems from a study of blood T cell repertoires in COVID-19. As for the study in general: Whether acute or convalescent, the COVID-19 samples came from the United States, Italy and Spain. The analysed material was cDNA or gDNA that came from T cells, B-cell-depleted T cells, or PBMCs.

Authors' methods: Reference gene primer amplification gave nucleated cell count estimates. Generated by immunoSEQ multiplex PCR, the TCRdb table keeps only in-frame clones and is missing some. V and J calls plus clone size are reproduced from that table; the DNA served to infer D and trimming. This sample carries roughly 55,000 clones, around 86% of them seen once, and the ten largest clones take around 6.5%. Germline-derived CDR1 and CDR2 are MGHRA and YSYEKL. J gave up 3 bases and V 0 bases, and 2 bases lay outside the gene matches. The CDR3 is made up of 15 amino acids. This TCR came from a man over 45 with active COVID-19. The rearrangement uses TRBV4-1 and TRBJ2-5; 9 nucleotides agree with TRBD2. Input material: peripheral blood. CDR3 amino acids: CASSQDAGGEETQYF. For the CDR3, the DNA is TGCGCCAGCAGCCAAGATGCGGGGGGGGAAGAGACCCAGTACTTC.